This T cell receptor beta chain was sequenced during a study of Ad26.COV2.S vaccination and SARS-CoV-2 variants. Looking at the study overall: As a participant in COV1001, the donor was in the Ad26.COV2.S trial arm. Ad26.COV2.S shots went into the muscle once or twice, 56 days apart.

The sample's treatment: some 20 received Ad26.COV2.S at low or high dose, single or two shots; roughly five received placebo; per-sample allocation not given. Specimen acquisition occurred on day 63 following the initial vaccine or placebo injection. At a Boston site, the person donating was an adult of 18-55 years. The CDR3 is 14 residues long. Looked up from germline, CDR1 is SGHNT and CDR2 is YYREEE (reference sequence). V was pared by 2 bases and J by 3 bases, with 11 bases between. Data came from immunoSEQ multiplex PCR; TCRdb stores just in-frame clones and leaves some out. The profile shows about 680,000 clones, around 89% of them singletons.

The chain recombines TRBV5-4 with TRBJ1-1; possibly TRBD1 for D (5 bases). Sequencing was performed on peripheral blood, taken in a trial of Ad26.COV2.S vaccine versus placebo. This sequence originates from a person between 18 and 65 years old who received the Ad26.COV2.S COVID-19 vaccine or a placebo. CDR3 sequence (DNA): TGTGCCAGCAGCTTCACCGGAGGGGACACTGAAGCTTTCTTT. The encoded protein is CASSFTGGDTEAFF. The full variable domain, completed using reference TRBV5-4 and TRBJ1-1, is ETGVTQSPTHLIKTRGQQVTLRCSSQSGHNTVSWYQQALGQGPQFIFQYYREEENGRGNFPPRFSGLQFPNYSSELNVNALELDDSALYLCASSFTGGDTEAFFGQGTRLTVV.